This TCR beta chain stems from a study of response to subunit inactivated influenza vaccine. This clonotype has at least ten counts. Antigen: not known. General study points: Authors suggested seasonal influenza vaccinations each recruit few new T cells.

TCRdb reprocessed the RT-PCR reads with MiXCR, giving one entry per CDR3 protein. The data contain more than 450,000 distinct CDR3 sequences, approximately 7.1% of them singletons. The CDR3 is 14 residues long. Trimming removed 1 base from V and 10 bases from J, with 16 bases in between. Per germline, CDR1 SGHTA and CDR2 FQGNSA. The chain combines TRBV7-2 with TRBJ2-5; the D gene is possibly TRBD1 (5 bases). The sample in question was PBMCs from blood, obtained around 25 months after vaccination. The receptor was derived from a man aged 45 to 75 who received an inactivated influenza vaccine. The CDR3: CASSLGLAGWNQYF. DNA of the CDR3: TGTGCCAGCAGCTTAGGGTTGGCAGGGTGGAACCAGTACTTC.